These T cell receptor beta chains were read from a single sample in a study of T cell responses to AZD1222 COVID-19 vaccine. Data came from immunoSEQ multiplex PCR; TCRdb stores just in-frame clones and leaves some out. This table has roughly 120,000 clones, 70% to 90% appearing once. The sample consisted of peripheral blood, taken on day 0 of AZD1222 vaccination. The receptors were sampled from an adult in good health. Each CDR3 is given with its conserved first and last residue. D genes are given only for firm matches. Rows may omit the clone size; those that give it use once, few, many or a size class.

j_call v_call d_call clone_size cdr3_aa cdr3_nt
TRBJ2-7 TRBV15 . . CATSRPGQTYEQYF TGTGCCACCAGCAGACCGGGACAAACCTACGAGCAGTACTTC
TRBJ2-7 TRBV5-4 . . CASRRDLTYEQYF TGTGCCAGCAGAAGGGACTTAACCTACGAGCAGTACTTC
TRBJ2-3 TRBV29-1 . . CSVDRSSGPNTQYF TGCAGCGTTGACAGGTCTAGTGGACCAAATACGCAGTATTTT
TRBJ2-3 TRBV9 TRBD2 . CASSVVSGGADTQYF TGTGCCAGCAGCGTAGTATCGGGAGGTGCTGATACGCAGTATTTT
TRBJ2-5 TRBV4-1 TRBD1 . CASSQDGTGGETQYF TGCGCCAGCAGCCAAGATGGGACAGGGGGGGAGACCCAGTACTTC
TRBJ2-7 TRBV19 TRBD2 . CASRGLAGVPPYEQYF TGTGCCAGTAGGGGTCTGGCGGGAGTCCCCCCCTACGAGCAGTACTTC
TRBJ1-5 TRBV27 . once CASSLAGGFNQPQHF TGTGCCAGCAGTTTAGCTGGGGGGTTCAATCAGCCCCAGCATTTT
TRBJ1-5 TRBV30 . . CAWSRADNQPQHF TGTGCCTGGAGTAGGGCAGACAATCAGCCCCAGCATTTT
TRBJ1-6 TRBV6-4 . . CASSLRSWGNSPLHF TGTGCCAGCAGCCTGAGGTCTTGGGGTAATTCACCCCTCCACTTT
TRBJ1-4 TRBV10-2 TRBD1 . CASSGGTANEKLFF TGCGCCAGCAGCGGTGGGACAGCGAATGAAAAACTGTTTTTT
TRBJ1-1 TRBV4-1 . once CASSETVRNTEAFF TGCGCCAGCAGCGAGACGGTACGGAACACTGAAGCTTTCTTT
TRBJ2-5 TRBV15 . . CATSRELAGETQYF TGTGCCACCAGCAGAGAACTAGCCGGCGAGACCCAGTACTTC
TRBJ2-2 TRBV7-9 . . CASSRPGGYANTGELFF TGTGCCAGCAGTCGCCCCGGCGGTTATGCGAACACCGGGGAGCTGTTTTTT
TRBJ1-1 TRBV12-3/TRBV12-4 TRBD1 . CASSRRQGAAFF TGTGCCAGCAGTCGGCGACAGGGGGCTGCTTTCTTT
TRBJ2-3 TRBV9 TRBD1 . CASSGWAGGVSDTQYF TGTGCCAGCAGCGGGTGGGCAGGGGGTGTCTCCGATACGCAGTATTTT
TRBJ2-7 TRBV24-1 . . CATSDLSGSGYEQYF TGTGCCACCAGTGATTTGTCCGGGAGTGGGTACGAGCAGTACTTC
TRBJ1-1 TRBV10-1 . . CASSESMGGGGEAFF TGCGCCAGCAGTGAGTCGATGGGAGGGGGAGGAGAAGCTTTCTTT
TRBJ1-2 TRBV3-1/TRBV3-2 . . CASSQEQGWNYGYTF TGTGCCAGCAGCCAAGAACAGGGTTGGAACTATGGCTACACCTTC
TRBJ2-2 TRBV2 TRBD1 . CASSGQGPTGELFF TGTGCCAGCAGTGGACAGGGGCCGACCGGGGAGCTGTTTTTT
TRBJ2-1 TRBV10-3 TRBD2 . CAISRGLAGGHDEQFF TGTGCCATCAGTCGGGGACTAGCGGGGGGGCACGATGAGCAGTTCTTC
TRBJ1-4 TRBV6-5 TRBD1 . CASTDRMDEKLFF TGTGCCAGCACGGACAGGATGGATGAAAAACTGTTTTTT
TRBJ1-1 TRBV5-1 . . CASSFAPVDTEAFF TGCGCCAGCAGCTTCGCCCCGGTGGACACTGAAGCTTTCTTT
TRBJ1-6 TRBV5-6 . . CASSFRGAVDSPLHF TGTGCCAGCAGCTTCCGAGGGGCCGTGGATTCACCCCTCCACTTT
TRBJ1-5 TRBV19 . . CASNGGEYSNQPQHF TGTGCCAGTAATGGAGGGGAATATAGCAATCAGCCCCAGCATTTT
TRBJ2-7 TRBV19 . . CASSIDLGGGNEQYF TGTGCCAGTAGTATAGATCTGGGGGGAGGCAACGAGCAGTACTTC
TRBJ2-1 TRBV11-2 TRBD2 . CASSPPPGGGLRNEQFF TGTGCCAGCAGCCCACCCCCCGGCGGGGGACTTAGGAATGAGCAGTTCTTC
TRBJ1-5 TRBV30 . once CAWSVGRPNQPQHF TGTGCCTGGAGTGTAGGTCGACCCAATCAGCCCCAGCATTTT
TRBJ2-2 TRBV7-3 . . CASSRAFVSGTGELFF TGTGCCAGCAGTCGCGCCTTTGTTTCAGGCACCGGGGAGCTGTTTTTT
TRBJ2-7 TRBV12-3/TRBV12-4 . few CAIGDGYEQYF TGTGCCATCGGGGACGGATACGAGCAGTACTTC